One sample yielded the 28 T cell receptor beta chains listed below, sequenced in a study of siplizumab effects on memory and regulatory T cells. This table comes from immunoSEQ multiplex PCR, and its TCRdb copy is limited to in-frame clones, with some not included. The sample carries approximately 100,000 clones, about 90% recorded once. Sequencing was performed on CD4+ T cells sorted from blood. The receptors were sampled from a human donor in good health. Some clones in this sample may be carry-over from other donors' samples.

The chain employs TRBV6-6 and TRBJ2-7; possible D gene TRBD2, 6 bases. This CDR3 is 15 amino acids long. Per germline, CDR1 MNHNY and CDR2 SVGAGI (reference sequence). V lost 4 bases to trimming and J lost 2 bases, with 15 bases between them. The CDR3 region has the DNA TGTGCCAGCAGTTCCGGGACTCCACGAACCTACGAGCAGTACTTC. It is translated as CASSSGTPRTYEQYF.

This chain uses TRBV6-5 with TRBJ1-1; D is ambiguous. The CDR3 runs to 13 residues. Germline V gives CDR1 MNHEY, CDR2 SVGAGI. Trimming shortened V by 5 bases and J by 7 bases, and 14 bases separated the two germline ends. CDR3 loop: CASSVTRGGEAFF. CDR3 sequence (DNA): TGTGCCAGCAGTGTAACACGTGGAGGTGAAGCTTTCTTT.

The chain has TRBV2 and TRBJ1-5; 10 positions agree with TRBD1. In germline, CDR1 is SNHLY, CDR2 FYNNEI. The CDR3 runs to 15 residues. Germline trimming cut 3 bases from V and 7 bases from J; bases unmatched to any gene: 6. The CDR3, as DNA: TGTGCCAGCAGTGACTGGGACAGGGGAGTGCAGCCCCAGCATTTT. Translation: CASSDWDRGVQPQHF.

This clone was counted only a few times. The V call is TRBV28, the J call TRBJ2-2; no reliable D call. The germline V gene has CDR1 MDHEN and CDR2 SYDVKM. This CDR3 contains 15 residues. Trimming left V 1 base short and J 1 base short, with 7 bases between. CDR3 amino acids: CASSLSDRNTGELFF. CDR3 DNA: TGTGCCAGCAGTTTATCGGACCGGAACACCGGGGAGCTGTTTTTT.

The chain carries TRBV9 and TRBJ1-2; possibly TRBD1 for D (6 bases). Deletions cut 2 bases from V and 6 bases from J, with 14 bases between. Germline CDR1 is SGDLS and CDR2 is YYNGEE. The CDR3 spans 14 residues. DNA for the CDR3: TGTGCCAGCAGCGTCGAAAGGGGGTCCGATGGCTACACCTTC. As protein: CASSVERGSDGYTF.

Concerning this clone: Other DNA sequences from this sample encode an identical CDR3 as well. The genes are TRBV2 and TRBJ1-5; 10 bases map to TRBD1. V lost 4 bases to trimming and J lost 4 bases; unmatched junction nucleotides: 1. Germline CDR1 is SNHLY and CDR2 is FYNNEI. There are 14 residues in the CDR3. The CDR3 nucleotides read TGTGCCAGCAGTGGGACAGGGGGGAATCAGCCCCAGCATTTT. The encoded protein is CASSGTGGNQPQHF.

The chain joins TRBV7-3 to TRBJ2-1; TRBD2 matches at 11 bases. The ends lost 5 bases at V and 7 bases at J; junction bases unmatched: 10. This CDR3 spans 16 amino acids. Germline-derived CDR1 and CDR2 are SGHTA and FQGTGA. The CDR3 bases are TGTGCCAGCAGCCCTCGAACTAGCGGGAGTAAAAATGAGCAGTTCTTC. Encoded protein: CASSPRTSGSKNEQFF.

The rearrangement joins TRBV2 to TRBJ2-1; D is uncertain. This CDR3 is built from 14 residues. CDR1 is SNHLY and CDR2 is FYNNEI in the germline V gene. Trimming left V 6 bases short and J 3 bases short, with 12 bases between. DNA for the CDR3: TGTGCCAGCAGAAGGACCTTTATCTACAATGAGCAGTTCTTC. The encoded protein is CASRRTFIYNEQFF. Using reference TRBV2 and TRBJ2-1 for the parts outside the CDR3, the full variable domain is EPEVTQTPSHQVTQMGQEVILRCVPISNHLYFYWYRQILGQKVEFLVSFYNNEISEKSEIFDDQFSVERPDGSNFTLKIRSTKLEDSAMYFCASRRTFIYNEQFFGPGTRLTVL.

V and J are TRBV6-5 and TRBJ2-3; no clear D gene. This CDR3 contains 11 residues. Trimming stripped 4 bases from V and 5 bases from J, with 4 bases between. CDR1 is MNHEY, CDR2 SVGAGI, per germline. CDR3 bases: TGTGCCAGCAGTTCCTTAGATACGCAGTATTTT. Translated, it gives CASSSLDTQYF.

Of note for this clone: Other DNA sequences of this sample code for an identical CDR3. The V gene is TRBV20-1, the J gene TRBJ1-2; no clear D. Germline loops: CDR1 DFQATT, CDR2 SNEGSKA (reference sequence). The CDR3 covers 11 residues. V lost 2 bases and J 8 bases, leaving 9 bases between the germline ends. This CDR3 reads CSARNREGYTF. CDR3 nucleotide sequence: TGCAGTGCTAGAAATCGGGAGGGCTACACCTTC.

The chain is built from TRBV6-6 and TRBJ1-1; D is uncertain. CDR1 and CDR2 from the germline V gene are MNHNY and SVGAGI (reference sequence). Trimming stripped 2 bases from V and 1 base from J, with 8 bases between. The CDR3 is 14 residues long. The CDR3 DNA is TGTGCCAGCAGTTACCTGAGGGAGAACACTGAAGCTTTCTTT. The encoded protein is CASSYLRENTEAFF.

The genes are TRBV19 and TRBJ2-7; 11 nucleotides line up with TRBD1. This CDR3 spans 14 amino acids. V dropped 5 bases and J dropped 6; count of bases not matched to a gene: 6. CDR1 and CDR2 from the germline V gene are LNHDA and SQIVND (reference sequence). DNA of the CDR3: TGTGCCAGTAGTTCCGGGACAGGGGGTGGCGAGCAGTACTTC. This translates into CASSSGTGGGEQYF.

The CDR3 DNA sequence: TGCAGCGTCCGTGGGTCGGGGAGCGGTGTCTACGAGCAGTACTTC. The encoded protein is CSVRGSGSGVYEQYF. The chain has TRBV29-1 and TRBJ2-7; perhaps TRBD2 as D (5 bases). From germline, CDR1 is SQVTM and CDR2 ANQGSEA. Trimming removed 6 bases from V and 3 bases from J, with 21 bases in between. This CDR3 contains 15 residues.

This clone has more than one count but fewer than ten. The chain is built from TRBV4-2 and TRBJ1-5; D gene unclear. The CDR3 loop spans 14 amino acids. Between the trimmed V and J ends, which lost 0 bases and 0 bases, there was a span of 3 bases. Germline CDR1 is LGHNA and CDR2 is YNFKEQ. CDR3 sequence: CASSQEHSNQPQHF. DNA of the CDR3: TGTGCCAGCAGCCAAGAGCATAGCAATCAGCCCCAGCATTTT.

In nucleotides, the CDR3 is TGTGCCACCAGTATCCAGGCGGGAGCTGGAGAGAGGTACTTC. It codes for CATSIQAGAGERYF. The chain joins TRBV19 to TRBJ2-4; 7 bases map to TRBD2. V dropped 10 bases and J dropped 15; count of bases not matched to a gene: 21. The germline V gene encodes CDR1 LNHDA and CDR2 SQIVND (reference sequence). This CDR3 has 14 amino acids.

In its sample, this clone was seen once. V usage is TRBV11-2 and J usage is TRBJ1-2, with 10 bases lining up with TRBD1. The germline V gene encodes CDR1 SGHAT and CDR2 FQNNGV. The CDR3 consists of 19 residues. The J segment lost 2 bases and the V segment lost 2 bases, leaving 14 bases of the junction unmatched. CDR3: CASSLRPLTGGKKNYGYTF. CDR3 DNA sequence: TGTGCCAGCAGCTTAAGGCCCCTGACAGGGGGCAAAAAGAACTATGGCTACACCTTC.

V gene TRBV9 combines with J gene TRBJ1-5; D is perhaps TRBD1 (5 bases). V lost 7 bases to trimming and J lost 7 bases, with 18 bases between them. The germline CDR1 and CDR2 sequences are SGDLS and YYNGEE. The CDR3 totals 14 residues. CDR3 bases: TGTGCCAGCTCAAAGGCGGGGGTGAGGCAGCCCCAGCATTTT. Translation: CASSKAGVRQPQHF.

The chain joins TRBV5-1 to TRBJ2-1; 7 positions agree with TRBD1. After removal of 7 bases from V and 10 bases from J, the junction contained 14 bases not matched to a gene. The CDR3 totals 14 residues. Germline CDR1 and CDR2: SGHRS and YFSETQ. The CDR3 DNA reads TGCGCCAGCGACACAGGGGATTCTGTCAGGGAGCAGTTCTTC. Translated, it gives CASDTGDSVREQFF.

This clone appeared a single time. This rearrangement joins TRBV7-9 to TRBJ1-2, with 9 nucleotides matching TRBD1. Per the germline V gene, CDR1 is SEHNR and CDR2 is FQNEAQ (reference sequence). The CDR3 has 14 amino acids. J gave up 5 bases and V 6 bases, and 7 bases lay outside the gene matches. This chain's CDR3 is CASRSGQGSYGYTF. CDR3 in DNA: TGTGCCAGCAGATCGGGACAGGGATCATATGGCTACACCTTC.

This chain connects TRBV6-6 to TRBJ2-7, with a tentative D call TRBD2 (5 bases). Germline CDR1 is MNHNY and CDR2 is SVGAGI (reference sequence). The V and J ends lost 6 bases and 4 bases respectively, with 22 bases between them. CDR3 size: 16 residues. The CDR3 here is CASSYRVARTLYEQYF. CDR3 coding DNA: TGTGCCAGCAGCTACAGAGTAGCGAGGACCTTATACGAGCAGTACTTC.

The J gene is TRBJ1-2, the V gene TRBV29-1, with D possibly TRBD1 on 5 matching bases. V was pared by 4 bases and J by 4 bases, with 7 bases between. The CDR3 runs 11 residues. Per germline, CDR1 SQVTM and CDR2 ANQGSEA. CDR3 bases: TGCAGCGTTGCTGGGGGCTATGGCTACACCTTC. It yields the protein CSVAGGYGYTF. The full variable domain, with the rest looked up from reference TRBV29-1 and TRBJ1-2, is SAVISQKPSRDICQRGTSLTIQCQVDSQVTMMFWYRQQPGQSLTLIATANQGSEATYESGFVIDKFPISRPNLTFSTLTVSNMSPEDSSIYLCSVAGGYGYTFGSGTRLTVV.

The chain has TRBV5-4 and TRBJ2-6; TRBD1 or TRBD2 may be the D gene (5 bases each). The germline V gene has CDR1 SGHNT and CDR2 YYREEE (reference sequence). The CDR3 sequence is 18 residues long. Trimming took 3 bases from V and 0 from J, leaving 16 bases between them. In DNA, the CDR3 is TGTGCCAGCAGCTCTGAGGGACGTACGATCTCTGGGGCCAACGTCCTGACTTTC. Its protein is CASSSEGRTISGANVLTF.

CDR3 bases: TGTGCCAGCAGCTTCACGGACAATCAGCCCCAGCATTTT. Translation gives CASSFTDNQPQHF. The chain combines TRBV5-5 with TRBJ1-5, with D unclear. V was cut by 2 bases and J by 3 bases, with 6 bases left in between. The CDR3 totals 13 residues. Germline values: CDR1 SGHKS, CDR2 YYEKEE (reference sequence). Full variable domain (remainder filled in from reference TRBV5-5 and TRBJ1-5): DAGVTQSPTHLIKTRGQQVTLRCSPISGHKSVSWYQQVLGQGPQFIFQYYEKEERGRGNFPDRFSARQFPNYSSELNVNALLLGDSALYLCASSFTDNQPQHFGDGTRLSIL.

This clone was counted only a few times. The chain recombines TRBV15 with TRBJ2-2, with 8 bases lining up with TRBD2. Germline CDR1 reads LNHNV; CDR2 reads YYDKDF (reference sequence). J was trimmed by 4 bases and V by 5 bases; bases with no gene match: 9. This CDR3 has 16 residues. The CDR3 DNA reads as TGTGCCACCAGCTGGGAGGGCGGGAGGATCACCGGGGAGCTGTTTTTT. Protein sequence: CATSWEGGRITGELFF.

The gene calls are TRBV18 and TRBJ2-3; no definite D call. This CDR3 has 13 residues. Trimming pared 2 bases from V and 4 bases from J, leaving 7 bases between. Germline assignment: CDR1 KGHSH and CDR2 LQKENI. The CDR3 reads CASSPETADTQYF. In DNA form, the CDR3 reads TGTGCCAGCTCACCAGAAACAGCAGATACGCAGTATTTT.

In DNA form, the CDR3 reads TGTGCCACCCGGACAGGGGGAAACACTGAAGCTTTCTTT. Translation: CATRTGGNTEAFF. The J gene is TRBJ1-1, the V gene TRBV6-1; TRBD1 matches at 10 bases. The CDR3 has 13 residues. J lost 2 bases, V lost 10 bases, and 4 bases had no gene match. CDR1 is MNHNS, CDR2 SASEGT, per germline.

The rearrangement joins TRBV15 to TRBJ2-7, with unresolved D. The CDR3 is 12 residues long. Trimming removed 4 bases from V and 3 bases from J, with 7 bases in between. Germline CDR1 reads LNHNV; CDR2 reads YYDKDF (reference sequence). CDR3 residues: CATSTGYYEQYF. The CDR3 DNA is TGTGCCACCAGCACAGGTTACTACGAGCAGTACTTC.

The chain recombines TRBV5-1 with TRBJ2-7; unclear D gene. The CDR3 totals 14 residues. V was trimmed by 4 bases and J by 4 bases, leaving 15 bases between them. From germline, CDR1 is SGHRS and CDR2 YFSETQ. The CDR3 protein is CASSPSTLGYEQYF. The CDR3 DNA reads TGCGCCAGCAGCCCATCGACCCTCGGATACGAGCAGTACTTC.